The 18 T cell receptor beta chains below all came from one sample that was sequenced in a study of blood T cell repertoires in COVID-19. Assay used: immunoSEQ multiplex PCR; TCRdb lists only in-frame clones, some missing. The sample has hundreds of thousands of clones; around 86% are singletons. The specimen was peripheral blood. The source is a woman in her 30s with active or convalescent COVID-19.

This clone has more than one count but fewer than ten. V is TRBV7-6 and J is TRBJ2-3; 12 bases line up with TRBD1. The J segment lost 5 bases and the V segment lost 7 bases, leaving 13 bases of the junction unmatched. CDR1 and CDR2 from the germline V gene are SGHVS and FNYEAQ. The CDR3 spans 17 residues. CDR3 region: CASNEYPGTGGGDTQYF. The CDR3, as DNA: TGTGCCAGCAACGAATATCCAGGGACAGGGGGCGGAGATACGCAGTATTTT.

The rearrangement uses TRBV6-5 and TRBJ2-1; maybe TRBD1 (6 bases). In germline, CDR1 is MNHEY, CDR2 SVGAGI. The CDR3 spans 15 residues. V lost 6 bases to trimming and J lost 4 bases, with 16 bases between them. The CDR3 region is CASRLQGHNYNEQFF. DNA for the CDR3: TGTGCCAGCAGATTACAGGGTCATAATTACAATGAGCAGTTCTTC.

The chain uses TRBV5-1 and TRBJ2-1; TRBD2 matches at 15 bases. This CDR3 is 16 amino acids long. The V gene's germline CDR1 is SGHRS and CDR2 YFSETQ. Trimming cost V 5 bases and J 7 bases; bases outside gene matches: 7. This CDR3 is CASRRRGLAGGNEQFF. The CDR3 DNA follows: TGCGCCAGCAGAAGGAGGGGACTAGCGGGAGGTAATGAGCAGTTCTTC.

The sample holds a few counts of this clone. CDR3 loop: CASNPGGNTEAFF. The CDR3 bases are TGCGCCAGCAATCCGGGGGGAAACACTGAAGCTTTCTTT. The chain has TRBV5-1 and TRBJ1-1, with D perhaps matching TRBD1 (5 bases). The length of the CDR3 is 13 residues. Germline CDR1 reads SGHRS; CDR2 reads YFSETQ. Trimming pared 6 bases from V and 2 bases from J, leaving 11 bases between.

The rearrangement uses TRBV2 and TRBJ2-7; tentatively, D is TRBD2 (6 bases). Germline V gene data show CDR1 as SNHLY and CDR2 as FYNNEI. Trimming stripped 1 base from V and 6 bases from J, with 13 bases between. The CDR3 has 14 amino acids. The CDR3 sequence is CASSEGLAIPEQYF. The DNA of the CDR3 is TGTGCCAGCAGTGAAGGCCTAGCGATACCCGAGCAGTACTTC.

The V call is TRBV5-1, the J call TRBJ2-7, with a tentative D call TRBD2 (5 bases). The CDR3 covers 14 residues. Germline V lookup: CDR1 SGHRS, CDR2 YFSETQ. V shed 4 bases and J shed 6 bases, with 17 bases lying between them. This CDR3 reads CASSELGSRAEQYF. The CDR3, as DNA: TGCGCCAGCAGCGAATTGGGGAGCCGGGCCGAGCAGTACTTC.

CDR3 sequence: CASSQDQDSSSYNEQFF. The CDR3 bases are TGTGCCAGCAGCCAAGATCAAGATTCGAGCTCCTACAATGAGCAGTTCTTC. The chain recombines TRBV4-2 with TRBJ2-1, with D unresolved. V lost 0 bases to trimming and J lost 0 bases, with 12 bases between them. The germline V gene encodes CDR1 LGHNA and CDR2 YNFKEQ. The CDR3 length is 17 residues.

This clone was seen a single time. This rearrangement joins TRBV6-1 to TRBJ1-1; the match to TRBD1 covers 9 bases. After removal of 2 bases from V and 5 bases from J, the junction contained 6 bases not matched to a gene. The CDR3 is 15 residues long. In germline, CDR1 is MNHNS, CDR2 SASEGT. DNA of the CDR3: TGTGCCAGCAGTGAATTGTACAGGGGGCAAACTGAAGCTTTCTTT. Translating it yields CASSELYRGQTEAFF.

The chain combines TRBV27 with TRBJ2-2; D is uncertain. The V and J ends lost 6 bases and 8 bases respectively, with 10 bases between them. This CDR3 region has 12 residues. Looked up from germline, CDR1 is MNHEY and CDR2 is SMNVEV (reference sequence). The CDR3 is CASSFYGGELFF. As DNA, the CDR3 is TGTGCCAGCAGCTTTTACGGTGGGGAGCTGTTTTTT.

About this clone: Sequence at one end of the junction differs from germline and may be a read error. The chain uses TRBV6-1 and TRBJ1-1; D is undetermined. The CDR3 consists of 14 residues. The germline gives CDR1 MNHNS, CDR2 SASEGT. The DNA of the CDR3 is TGTGCCAGCAGTGAAGGTCCGTCCTCACTGAATATGATCTTT. As protein: CASSEGPSSLNMIF.

V and J are TRBV11-2 and TRBJ1-4; 9 positions agree with TRBD1. The CDR3 is 14 residues long. Germline CDR1 and CDR2: SGHAT and FQNNGV. Trimming at V came to 4 bases and at J to 6 bases, leaving 3 bases not matched to a gene. In nucleotides, the CDR3 is TGTGCCAGCAGCTCGGGACAGGGTTATGAAAAACTGTTTTTT. Its protein is CASSSGQGYEKLFF.

The chain carries TRBV7-9 and TRBJ1-6; D remains unclear. This CDR3 comprises 17 residues. Trimming stripped 1 base from V and 9 bases from J, with 19 bases between. The germline CDR1 and CDR2 sequences are SEHNR and FQNEAQ (reference sequence). The CDR3 DNA sequence: TGTGCCAGCAGCTTAGACAACCCGGGATCGGCCGGTTCACCCCTCCACTTT. Translating it yields CASSLDNPGSAGSPLHF.

This clone was counted once. This chain connects TRBV6-5 to TRBJ2-2, with TRBD2 identical over 12 bases. The V gene's germline CDR1 is MNHEY and CDR2 SVGAGI. CDR3 length: 15 amino acids. The junction had 4 bases not matched to a gene; V was cut back by 5 bases and J by 6 bases. CDR3 sequence: CASSLSSGGAGELFF. The CDR3 nucleotides are TGTGCCAGCAGTCTTTCTAGCGGGGGGGCCGGGGAGCTGTTTTTT.

This clone was seen a few times. The chain employs TRBV6-2 or TRBV6-3 and TRBJ2-1, with TRBD2 identical over 14 bases. The CDR3 covers 16 residues. The germline gives CDR1 MNHEY, CDR2 SVGEGT. The ends lost 4 bases at V and 10 bases at J; junction bases unmatched: 9. CDR3 in amino acids: CASSSMGLAGAWEQFF. CDR3 DNA sequence: TGTGCCAGCAGTTCAATGGGACTAGCGGGAGCTTGGGAGCAGTTCTTC.

This sequence joins TRBV29-1 and TRBJ1-5, with a weak D call TRBD1 (5 bases). The germline V gene encodes CDR1 SQVTM and CDR2 ANQGSEA. V gave up 4 bases and J gave up 6 bases, with 13 bases separating them. The CDR3 length is 13 residues. CDR3 sequence reads: CSVGRARFQPQHF. The CDR3 DNA is TGCAGCGTTGGCAGGGCCCGGTTTCAGCCCCAGCATTTT.

V usage is TRBV11-1 and J usage is TRBJ2-7; D remains ambiguous. Germline V gene sequence: CDR1 SGHAT, CDR2 FQDESV (reference sequence). The CDR3 extends over 11 amino acids. Trimming pared 4 bases from V and 1 base from J, leaving 2 bases between. CDR3 in DNA: TGTGCCAGCAGCTCTTCCTACGAGCAGTACTTC. Translation gives CASSSSYEQYF.

In its sample, this clone was seen a few times. The chain recombines TRBV30 with TRBJ1-2; D is ambiguous. Germline loops: CDR1 GTSNPN, CDR2 SVGIG (reference sequence). The CDR3 sequence is 13 residues long. V lost 1 base and J 1 base, leaving 7 bases between the germline ends. CDR3 nucleotide sequence: TGTGCCTGGAGTGCCCCGAGTAACTATGGCTACACCTTC. Amino acids: CAWSAPSNYGYTF.

The CDR3 is CASSPGLASGSYNEQFF. CDR3 in DNA: TGCGCCAGCAGCCCCGGCCTGGCTAGCGGGAGTTACAATGAGCAGTTCTTC. The chain has TRBV5-1 and TRBJ2-1; 10 bases fit TRBD2. The trim removed 4 bases at V and 4 bases at J, leaving 11 bases unmatched. The CDR3 extends over 17 amino acids. The germline V gene has CDR1 SGHRS and CDR2 YFSETQ.